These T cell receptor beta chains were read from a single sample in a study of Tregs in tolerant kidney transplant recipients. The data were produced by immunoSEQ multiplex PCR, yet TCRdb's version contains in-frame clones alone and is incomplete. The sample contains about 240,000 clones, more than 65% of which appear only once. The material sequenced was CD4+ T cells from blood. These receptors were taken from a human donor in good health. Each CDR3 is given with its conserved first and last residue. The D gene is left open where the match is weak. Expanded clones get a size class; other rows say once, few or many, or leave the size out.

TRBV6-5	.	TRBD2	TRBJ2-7	TGTGCCAGCACCTCATCGGGGGGCTACGAGCAGTACTTC	CASTSSGGYEQYF
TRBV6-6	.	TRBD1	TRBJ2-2	TGTGCCAGCAGCCGGGACAGCGCGAACACCGGGGAGCTGTTTTTT	CASSRDSANTGELFF
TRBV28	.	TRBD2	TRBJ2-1	TGTGCCAGCAGCGGGGGGGCGTACAGTGAGCAGTTCTTC	CASSGGAYSEQFF
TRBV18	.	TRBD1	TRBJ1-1	TGTGCCAGCTCACTCCTACAGGGGGCAGGCACTGAAGCTTTCTTT	CASSLLQGAGTEAFF
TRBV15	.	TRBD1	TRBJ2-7	TGTGCCACCAGCAAAGAACGAGGGACAGGCGAGCAGTACTTC	CATSKERGTGEQYF
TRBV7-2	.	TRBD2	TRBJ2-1	TGTGCCAGCAGCTCTACTCCAGCGGGGGACAATGAGCAGTTCTTC	CASSSTPAGDNEQFF
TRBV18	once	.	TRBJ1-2	TGTGCCAGCTCACCACCGGCGGGAATCAACTATGGCTACACCTTC	CASSPPAGINYGYTF
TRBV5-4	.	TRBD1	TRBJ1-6	TGTGCCAGCAGCTTGGAGGACAGGCGAAATTCACCCCTCCACTTT	CASSLEDRRNSPLHF
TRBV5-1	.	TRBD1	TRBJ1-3	TGCGCCAGCAGCTCCTCCGGGACAGTTGGAAACACCATATATTTT	CASSSSGTVGNTIYF
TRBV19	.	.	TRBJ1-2	TGTGCCAGTCACGGCCTCCAGACTATTTATGGCTACACCTTC	CASHGLQTIYGYTF
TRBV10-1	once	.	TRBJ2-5	TGCGCCAGCAGTGGGACCGTCCAAGAGACCCAGTACTTC	CASSGTVQETQYF
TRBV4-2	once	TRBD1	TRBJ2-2	TGTGCCAGCAGCCACCTCTTGGGGACAGGGAGAACCGGGGAGCTGTTTTTT	CASSHLLGTGRTGELFF
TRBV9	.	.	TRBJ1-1	TGTGCCAGCAGCGTAGGGAGGGGCACTGAAGCTTTCTTT	CASSVGRGTEAFF
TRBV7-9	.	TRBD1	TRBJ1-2	TGTGCCAGCAGCTCAGGGGGTACACCCCTAGGCTACACCTTC	CASSSGGTPLGYTF
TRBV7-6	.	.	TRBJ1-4	TGTGCCAGCAGCTTAGCGGGAACTAATGAAAAACTGTTTTTT	CASSLAGTNEKLFF
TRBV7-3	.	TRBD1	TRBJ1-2	TGTGCCAGCAGCCGTTTACTCCGGGACAGGGGTTTCTATGGCTACACCTTC	CASSRLLRDRGFYGYTF
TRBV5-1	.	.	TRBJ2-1	TGCGCCAGCAGCCAGGGGGCGGGGGATCGGCAGATCTTC	CASSQGAGDRQIF
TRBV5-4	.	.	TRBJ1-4	TGTGCCAGCAGCTTGAAGGCAGGGAATGAAAAACTGTTTTTT	CASSLKAGNEKLFF
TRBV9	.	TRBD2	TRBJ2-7	TGTGCCAGCAACCCGGGACTAGGGCACGGAGAGCAGTACTTC	CASNPGLGHGEQYF
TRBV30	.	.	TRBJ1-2	TGTGCCTGGAGTGTATCGGGGGAAAGGCATGGCTACACCTTC	CAWSVSGERHGYTF
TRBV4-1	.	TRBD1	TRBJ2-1	TGCGCCAGCAGCCAAGGGGACAGGCAGGGCTCTGAGCAGTTCTTC	CASSQGDRQGSEQFF
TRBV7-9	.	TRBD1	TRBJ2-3	TGTGCCAGCAGCCAACCGGCCACAGGGGAAGGAAGCACAGATACGCAGTATTTT	CASSQPATGEGSTDTQYF
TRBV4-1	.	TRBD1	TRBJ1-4	TGCGCCAGCAGCCAACCGGGACAGAGTAATGAAAAACTGTTTTTT	CASSQPGQSNEKLFF
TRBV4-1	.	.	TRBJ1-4	TGCGCCAGCAGCCAAGGTGGGAGGGCACCAAATGAAAAACTGTTTTTT	CASSQGGRAPNEKLFF
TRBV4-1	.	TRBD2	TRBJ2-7	TGCGCCAGCAGCCAAGCTACTAGCGGGGTATCCTACGAGCAGTACTTC	CASSQATSGVSYEQYF
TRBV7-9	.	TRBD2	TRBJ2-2	TGTGCCAGCAGCTCATCGGGACTAGCGGGATTCACCGGGGAGCTGTTTTTT	CASSSSGLAGFTGELFF
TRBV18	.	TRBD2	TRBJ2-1	TGTGCCAGCTCACCCCGACTAGCGGGGGCCTCCTACAATGAGCAGTTCTTC	CASSPRLAGASYNEQFF
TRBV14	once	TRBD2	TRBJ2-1	TGTGCCAGCAGCCAAGGACTAGCCGGCGAGCAGTTCTTC	CASSQGLAGEQFF
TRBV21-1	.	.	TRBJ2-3	TGTGCCAGCAGAGCAGCGATCGAGACTAGCGGCACAGATACGCAGTATTTT	CASRAAIETSGTDTQYF
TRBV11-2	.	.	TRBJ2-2	TGTGCCAGCAGCCCCGGGCTGGCGAACACCGGGGAGCTGTTTTTT	CASSPGLANTGELFF
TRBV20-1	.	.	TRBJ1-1	TGCAGTGCTAGCCCCGTCGCTGAAGCTTTCTTT	CSASPVAEAFF
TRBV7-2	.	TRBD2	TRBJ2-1	TGTGCCAGCAGCCCCGGGGGGTCGGGGTACAATGAGCAGTTCTTC	CASSPGGSGYNEQFF
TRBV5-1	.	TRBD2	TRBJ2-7	TGCGCCAGCAGCCTCCCTAGCGGGGACACCTACGAGCAGTACTTC	CASSLPSGDTYEQYF
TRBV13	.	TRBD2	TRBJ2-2	TGTGCCACGGGGATAGCGGGAGGGCTTCGATACACCGGGGAGCTGTTTTTT	CATGIAGGLRYTGELFF
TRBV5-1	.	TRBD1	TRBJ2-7	TGCGCCAGCGGTTCTCAGGGGGCGAGTTCCGAGCAGTACTTC	CASGSQGASSEQYF
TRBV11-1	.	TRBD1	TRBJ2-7	TGTGCCAGCAGCCCTAAGGGAACAGGGGGTTCCTACGAGCAGTACTTC	CASSPKGTGGSYEQYF
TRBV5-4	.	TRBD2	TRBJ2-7	TGTGCCAGCAGCTTGAGAGCGGGGGGGCCCTTCGACGAGCAGTACTTC	CASSLRAGGPFDEQYF